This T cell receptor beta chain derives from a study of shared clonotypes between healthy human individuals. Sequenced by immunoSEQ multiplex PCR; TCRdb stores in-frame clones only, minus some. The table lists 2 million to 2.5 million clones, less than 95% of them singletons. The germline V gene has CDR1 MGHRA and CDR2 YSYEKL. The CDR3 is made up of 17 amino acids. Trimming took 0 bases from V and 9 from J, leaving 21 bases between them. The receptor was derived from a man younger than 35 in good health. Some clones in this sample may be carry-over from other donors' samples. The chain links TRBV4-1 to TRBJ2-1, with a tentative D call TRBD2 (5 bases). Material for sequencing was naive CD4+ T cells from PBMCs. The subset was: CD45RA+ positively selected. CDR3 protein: CASSQERQPNREREQFF. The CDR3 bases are TGCGCCAGCAGCCAAGAGAGGCAGCCAAATAGGGAGCGTGAGCAGTTCTTC.